Below, 3 T cell receptor beta chains from the same sample are listed, as sequenced in a study of naive and memory T cell subsets. These receptors have no known antigen. An equimolar mix of two oligonucleotides served as the beta constant-region primer for TRBC1 and TRBC2. Ligated cDNA was amplified by four rounds of PCR with nested alpha and beta constant-region primers and SP2. TCRdb reanalysed the UMI-ligation and nested PCR reads using MiXCR and keeps one entry per CDR3 protein. Among 85,000 to 130,000 distinct CDR3 sequences listed, approximately 15% were seen once. Study observations and caveats: Possibly reflecting memory cells re-expressing CD45RA, a few larger clonotypes occurred in naive repertoires, especially CD8.

Sequenced input: naive CD8+ T cells from blood. The receptor set was obtained from a human donor in good health.

This clonotype was counted between two and nine times. The chain links TRBV28 to TRBJ1-2; D not resolved. Trimming cost V 2 bases and J 0 bases, with 7 bases left between them. This CDR3 has 14 residues. Germline lookup yields CDR1 MDHEN and CDR2 SYDVKM. The DNA for the CDR3 is TGTGCCAGCAGTTTAACCGAGACTAACTATGGCTACACCTTC. It specifies CASSLTETNYGYTF.

The chain couples TRBV27 to TRBJ2-2, with 7 bases matching TRBD2. This CDR3 spans 14 amino acids. V trimming: 4 bases; J trimming: 5 bases; junction bases outside the gene matches: 4. Germline V lookup: CDR1 MNHEY, CDR2 SMNVEV (reference sequence). The CDR3 bases are TGTGCCAGCAGTTCCGCGGGAGCGACCGGGGAGCTGTTTTTT. Protein sequence: CASSSAGATGELFF.

Ten or more counts support this clonotype. V and J are TRBV15 and TRBJ2-1; TRBD2 agrees at 9 bases. After removal of 1 base from V and 6 bases from J, the junction contained 7 bases not matched to a gene. CDR3 length: 16 amino acids. Germline lookup yields CDR1 LNHNV and CDR2 YYDKDF (reference sequence). The CDR3 loop reads CATSRGGASGTNEQFF. The CDR3 region has the DNA TGTGCCACCAGCAGAGGTGGTGCTAGCGGGACCAATGAGCAGTTCTTC.